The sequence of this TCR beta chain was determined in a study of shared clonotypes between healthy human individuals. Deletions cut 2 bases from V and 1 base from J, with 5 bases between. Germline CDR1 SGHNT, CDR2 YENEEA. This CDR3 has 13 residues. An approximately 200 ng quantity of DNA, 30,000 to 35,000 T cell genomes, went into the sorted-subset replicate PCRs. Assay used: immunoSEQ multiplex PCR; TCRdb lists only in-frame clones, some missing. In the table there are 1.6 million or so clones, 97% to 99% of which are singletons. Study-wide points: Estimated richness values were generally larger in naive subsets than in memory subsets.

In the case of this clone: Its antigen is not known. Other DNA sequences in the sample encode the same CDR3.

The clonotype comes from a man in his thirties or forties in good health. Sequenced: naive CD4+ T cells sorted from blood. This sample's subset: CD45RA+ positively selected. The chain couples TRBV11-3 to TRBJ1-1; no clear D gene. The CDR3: CASSLKRNTEAFF. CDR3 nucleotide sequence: TGTGCCAGCAGCTTAAAGAGGAACACTGAAGCTTTCTTT.